The clone carrying this T cell receptor (beta chain) was observed a handful of times. Its antigen is as yet unknown. These data originate in a study of human T cells and chemical hapten exposure. Study details: Predominantly women, the patients had alopecia areata, totalis or universalis.

Germline CDR1 and CDR2: SQVTM and ANQGSEA. The length of the CDR3 is 14 residues. The junction had 2 bases not matched to a gene; V was cut back by 5 bases and J by 0 bases. TCRdb used MiXCR to reprocess the RACE reads, holding one entry per CDR3 protein. The profile covers more than 110,000 distinct CDR3 sequences, with 12% appearing a single time and under 1.5% taken by the ten largest. Study observations and caveats: The study found expanded TCRs formed significantly more large CDR3 similarity clusters than controls.

This sample's time point: patch test 2, 6 weeks after DPC sensitization. Treatment of the sample: therapeutic diphenylcyclopropenone sensitization with weekly scalp DPC. Blood was drawn before each patch test was applied. Unfractionated whole blood was the source of the extracted total RNA. The chain uses TRBV29-1 and TRBJ2-2; 8 bases fit TRBD2. The sequence derives from a woman in her forties or fifties with alopecia areata. Some clones in this sample may be carry-over from other donors' samples. The sample in question was whole blood, obtained in connection with sensitization to the hapten diphenylcyclopropenone (DPC). In nucleotides, the CDR3 is TGCAGCGTTCAGGGACTAGCGAACACCGGGGAGCTGTTTTTT. This translates into CSVQGLANTGELFF.